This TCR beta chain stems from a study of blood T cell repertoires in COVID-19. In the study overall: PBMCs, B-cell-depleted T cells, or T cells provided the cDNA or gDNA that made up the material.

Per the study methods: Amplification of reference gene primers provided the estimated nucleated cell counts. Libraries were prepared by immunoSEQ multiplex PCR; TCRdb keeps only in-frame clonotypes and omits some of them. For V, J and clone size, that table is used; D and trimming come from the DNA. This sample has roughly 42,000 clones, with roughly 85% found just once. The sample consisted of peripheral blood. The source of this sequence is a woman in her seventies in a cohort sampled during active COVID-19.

CDR3 loop: CASSQDVGEETQYF. In nucleotides, the CDR3 is TGTGCCAGCAGCCAAGACGTCGGGGAGGAGACCCAGTACTTC. The rearrangement joins TRBV3-1 (or the pseudogene TRBV3-2) to TRBJ2-5, with D tentatively TRBD2 (5 bases). CDR3 length: 14 amino acids. The germline V and J ends were trimmed by 0 bases and 5 bases, with 10 bases remaining between them. Germline assignment: CDR1 LGHDT and CDR2 YNNKEL (reference sequence).